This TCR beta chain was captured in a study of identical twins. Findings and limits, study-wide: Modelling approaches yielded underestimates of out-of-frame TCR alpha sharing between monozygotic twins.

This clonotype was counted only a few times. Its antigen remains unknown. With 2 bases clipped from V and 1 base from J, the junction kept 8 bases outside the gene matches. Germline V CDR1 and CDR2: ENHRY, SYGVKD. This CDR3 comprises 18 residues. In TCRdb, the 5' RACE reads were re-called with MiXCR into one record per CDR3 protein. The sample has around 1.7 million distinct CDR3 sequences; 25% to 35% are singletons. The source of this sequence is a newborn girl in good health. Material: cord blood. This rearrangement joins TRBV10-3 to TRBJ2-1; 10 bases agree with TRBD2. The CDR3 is CAISERSGGQLSYNEQFF. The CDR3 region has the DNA TGTGCCATCAGTGAGCGTAGCGGGGGGCAATTATCCTACAATGAGCAGTTCTTC.